The 32 T cell receptor beta chains presented below share a single source sample, sequenced in a study of human T cells and chemical hapten exposure. Time point described: pre-sensitization, week 0. The treatment here: therapeutic diphenylcyclopropenone sensitization with weekly scalp DPC. TCRdb reanalysed the RACE reads using MiXCR and keeps one entry per CDR3 protein. The repertoire includes approximately 260,000 distinct CDR3 sequences, about 9% of them detected once, and around 2.5% sits in the top ten. Sequenced material: whole blood, taken in connection with sensitization to the hapten diphenylcyclopropenone (DPC). Receptor source: a woman in her thirties or forties with alopecia areata. Some clones in this sample may be carry-over from other donors' samples.

This clonotype was picked up a small number of times. V gene TRBV27 combines with J gene TRBJ1-1, with 9 positions matching TRBD1. The V segment lost 6 bases and the J segment 5 bases; nucleotides outside the gene matches: 4. This CDR3 is built from 13 residues. Germline CDR1 is MNHEY and CDR2 is SMNVEV (reference sequence). The CDR3 is CASRTGGRTEAFF. The CDR3 bases are TGTGCCAGCAGGACAGGGGGTCGGACTGAAGCTTTCTTT.

V usage is TRBV28 and J usage is TRBJ2-2, with TRBD2 matching 7 bases. The CDR3 covers 16 residues. CDR1 is MDHEN and CDR2 is SYDVKM in the germline V gene. J lost 0 bases, V lost 5 bases, and 6 bases had no gene match. The CDR3, as DNA: TGTGCCAGCAGTCCCCCCGGACTAGCGAACACCGGGGAGCTGTTTTTT. Encoded protein: CASSPPGLANTGELFF.

The chain links TRBV10-3 to TRBJ1-5, with 9 bases identical to TRBD1. The CDR3 has 15 residues. CDR1 and CDR2 (germline): ENHRY, SYGVKD. V dropped 10 bases and J dropped 3; count of bases not matched to a gene: 10. Here the CDR3 DNA reads TGTGCCACGACGGCGGGACAGGGATACAATCAGCCCCAGCATTTT. Translation: CATTAGQGYNQPQHF.

Only a few counts were recorded for this clonotype. The rearrangement uses TRBV12-3 or TRBV12-4 and TRBJ1-4; no clear D. This CDR3 has 13 amino acids. Trimming shortened V by 5 bases and J by 8 bases, and 12 bases separated the two germline ends. CDR3 protein: CASSPQSREKLFF. The CDR3 bases are TGTGCCAGCAGTCCCCAGTCTAGAGAAAAACTGTTTTTT.

There are many counts of this clonotype. The rearrangement joins TRBV5-1 to TRBJ2-7, with D possibly matching TRBD1 (5 bases). V lost 4 bases to trimming and J lost 3 bases, with 11 bases between them. This CDR3 is built from 13 residues. CDR1 and CDR2 (germline): SGHRS, YFSETQ. The CDR3 spells CASSLGLGYEQYF. Here the CDR3 DNA reads TGCGCCAGCAGCCTGGGGCTGGGCTACGAGCAGTACTTC.

This clonotype was seen ten or more times. V is TRBV10-3 and J is TRBJ1-1; 9 positions agree with TRBD1. V was clipped by 7 bases and J by 3 bases; unmatched bases: 3. CDR1 and CDR2 (germline): ENHRY, SYGVKD. The CDR3 length is 13 residues. CDR3 DNA sequence: TGTGCCATCACCCGGACAGGGGACACTGAAGCTTTCTTT. This translates into CAITRTGDTEAFF.

In this sample, this clonotype turned up many times. This chain uses TRBV12-3 or TRBV12-4 with TRBJ2-1, with 7 positions matching TRBD1. The CDR3 is made up of 13 amino acids. V shed 6 bases, J shed 11 bases, and the junction held 10 bases outside the gene matches. The CDR3 sequence: CASSTGQARQQFF. The CDR3 nucleotides are TGTGCCAGCAGCACCGGACAGGCCCGCCAGCAGTTCTTC.

At least ten counts were recorded for this clonotype. The chain carries TRBV7-9 and TRBJ1-5; D call uncertain. V was shortened by 0 bases and J by 7 bases, with 7 bases between the two germline ends. CDR3 length equals 13 residues. The germline gives CDR1 SEHNR, CDR2 FQNEAQ (reference sequence). Here the CDR3 DNA reads TGTGCCAGCAGCTTAGCGGGAACCCAGCCCCAGCATTTT. Protein: CASSLAGTQPQHF.

The chain uses TRBV20-1 and TRBJ1-1, with TRBD1 matching 8 bases. CDR3 length: 13 amino acids. With 5 bases clipped from V and 2 bases from J, the junction kept 4 bases outside the gene matches. The germline gives CDR1 DFQATT, CDR2 SNEGSKA (reference sequence). The CDR3 protein is CSAPDRVNTEAFF. CDR3 coding DNA: TGCAGTGCTCCGGACAGGGTTAACACTGAAGCTTTCTTT.

The V and J genes are TRBV9 and TRBJ2-3; possible D gene TRBD2, 5 bases. Per the germline V gene, CDR1 is SGDLS and CDR2 is YYNGEE. V was trimmed by 4 bases and J by 6 bases, leaving 9 bases between them. CDR3 length equals 12 residues. The CDR3 here is CASSPRVDTQYF. CDR3 nucleotide sequence: TGTGCCAGCAGCCCGAGGGTGGATACGCAGTATTTT. The variable domain in full, with the rest retrieved from reference TRBV9 and TRBJ2-3, is DSGVTQTPKHLITATGQRVTLRCSPRSGDLSVYWYQQSLDQGLQFLIQYYNGEERAKGNILERFSAQQFPDLHSELNLSSLELGDSALYFCASSPRVDTQYFGPGTRLTVL.

This clonotype was recorded at least ten times. This chain links TRBV4-2 with TRBJ2-3, with TRBD2 identical over 11 bases. The length of the CDR3 is 17 residues. Germline V gene data show CDR1 as LGHNA and CDR2 as YNFKEQ. V was pared by 3 bases and J by 3 bases, with 8 bases of the junction left unmatched. The CDR3 coding sequence is TGTGCCAGCAGCCAGGCATTAGCGGGAGGGGGTACAGATACGCAGTATTTT. It is translated as CASSQALAGGGTDTQYF.

The chain employs TRBV28 and TRBJ1-1; D may be TRBD1 (5 bases). Trimming took off 4 bases at V and 0 bases at J, with 12 bases between the two ends. CDR1 is MDHEN and CDR2 is SYDVKM in the germline V gene. This CDR3 contains 15 residues. CDR3 region: CASSSPGTVNTEAFF. The CDR3 nucleotides read TGTGCCAGCAGTTCTCCTGGGACTGTGAACACTGAAGCTTTCTTT.

The chain uses TRBV6-2 or TRBV6-3 and TRBJ1-5; a weak D match, TRBD1 (6 bases). V lost 7 bases and J 6 bases, leaving 16 bases between the germline ends. Germline lookup yields CDR1 MNHEY and CDR2 SVGEGT. This CDR3 has 14 residues. The CDR3 loop is CASTSDRNRQPQHF. The CDR3 bases are TGTGCCAGCACCTCGGACAGAAACCGTCAGCCCCAGCATTTT.

This clonotype has just a few counts. The CDR3 region is CASRPGQQNTEAFF. The CDR3 bases are TGTGCCAGCCGCCCTGGACAGCAGAACACTGAAGCTTTCTTT. The chain has TRBV12-3 or TRBV12-4 and TRBJ1-1; D possibly corresponds to TRBD1 (6 bases). Trimming removed 8 bases from V and 1 base from J, with 14 bases in between. This CDR3 has 14 amino acids.

This clonotype was detected ten times or more. The chain employs TRBV7-9 and TRBJ1-4, with TRBD1 matching 7 bases. This CDR3 region has 14 residues. Trimming removed 5 bases from V and 2 bases from J; junction bases left unmatched: 2. Germline CDR1 is SEHNR and CDR2 is FQNEAQ (reference sequence). CDR3 region: CASSVTGTNEKLFF. CDR3 bases: TGTGCCAGCAGCGTGACAGGGACTAATGAAAAACTGTTTTTT.

The V gene is TRBV10-3, the J gene TRBJ2-3; D gene unclear. The CDR3 loop spans 14 amino acids. With 2 bases removed from V and 3 bases from J, the gap between germline ends came to 9 bases. Germline V gives CDR1 ENHRY, CDR2 SYGVKD. The CDR3 sequence: CAISERADTDTQYF. The CDR3 DNA is TGTGCCATCAGTGAGCGGGCTGATACAGATACGCAGTATTTT.

This clonotype occurred a few times. The chain links TRBV20-1 to TRBJ2-4, with TRBD2 matching over 10 bases. This CDR3 comprises 13 residues. Unmatched junction bases numbered 4, after V lost 3 bases and J lost 8 bases. Germline values: CDR1 DFQATT, CDR2 SNEGSKA (reference sequence). CDR3 DNA: TGCAGTGCTAGTGGACTAGCGGTTGACATTCAGTACTTC. Translating gives CSASGLAVDIQYF.

This clonotype was seen ten or more times. The chain recombines TRBV29-1 with TRBJ1-1; D not resolved. V was shortened by 2 bases and J by 3 bases, with 16 bases between the two germline ends. Germline assignment: CDR1 SQVTM and CDR2 ANQGSEA. The CDR3 runs 15 residues. DNA for the CDR3: TGCAGCGTTGAACCCCATGGACGGCGGGACACTGAAGCTTTCTTT. This gives the protein CSVEPHGRRDTEAFF.

This clonotype was found a few times. The chain combines TRBV12-3 or TRBV12-4 with TRBJ1-4; D is ambiguous. Trimming pared 7 bases from V and 8 bases from J, leaving 17 bases between. CDR3 length: 14 residues. CDR3 sequence (DNA): TGTGCCAGCACGGAGTCCCGGGGTTGGGAAAAACTGTTTTTT. Its translation is CASTESRGWEKLFF.

This chain links TRBV5-6 with TRBJ2-7; 7 bases fit TRBD1. V was clipped by 1 base and J by 1 base; unmatched bases: 5. The germline CDR1 and CDR2 sequences are SGHDT and YYEEEE. CDR3 length: 15 residues. The CDR3 sequence is CASSLIRTGSYEQYF. CDR3 coding DNA: TGTGCCAGCAGCTTGATTAGGACAGGATCCTACGAGCAGTACTTC. Together with reference TRBV5-6 and TRBJ2-7, the CDR3 gives the full variable domain: DAGVTQSPTHLIKTRGQQVTLRCSPKSGHDTVSWYQQALGQGPQFIFQYYEEEERQRGNFPDRFSGHQFPNYSSELNVNALLLGDSALYLCASSLIRTGSYEQYFGPGTRLTVT.

This clonotype was seen only a few times. The genes are TRBV7-2 and TRBJ2-1; possible D gene TRBD2, 6 bases. Germline-derived CDR1 and CDR2 are SGHTA and FQGNSA. The CDR3 is made up of 12 amino acids. The V end lost 5 bases, the J end lost 10 bases, and 12 bases lay between the germline ends. The CDR3 sequence: CASSRKEGEQFF. The CDR3 nucleotides read TGTGCCAGCAGCCGAAAGGAGGGGGAGCAGTTCTTC. Full variable domain (outside the CDR3, taken from reference TRBV7-2 and TRBJ2-1): GAGVSQSPSNKVTEKGKDVELRCDPISGHTALYWYRQSLGQGLEFLIYFQGNSAPDKSGLPSDRFSAERTGGSVSTLTIQRTQQEDSAVYLCASSRKEGEQFFGPGTRLTVL.

The V call is TRBV6-2 or TRBV6-3, the J call TRBJ2-7; 9 bases fit TRBD2. CDR1 is MNHEY, CDR2 SVGEGT, per germline. This CDR3 comprises 17 residues. The trim removed 5 bases at V and 0 bases at J, leaving 11 bases unmatched. The DNA for the CDR3 is TGTGCCAGCAGTACCCCCAGGACTAGCGCCGGCTCCTACGAGCAGTACTTC. It is translated as CASSTPRTSAGSYEQYF.

This clonotype has ten or more counts. J is TRBJ1-2 and V is TRBV12-3 or TRBV12-4; D uncertain. Trimming stripped 6 bases from V and 0 bases from J, with 8 bases between. The CDR3 length is 13 residues. The CDR3 DNA reads TGTGCCAGCAGCTCAGGATCTAACTATGGCTACACCTTC. Its protein is CASSSGSNYGYTF.

This clonotype has at least ten counts. The chain recombines TRBV27 with TRBJ2-7, with 8 bases aligning to TRBD1. The CDR3 length is 13 residues. With 5 bases clipped from V and 7 bases from J, the junction kept 7 bases outside the gene matches. The germline V gene encodes CDR1 MNHEY and CDR2 SMNVEV (reference sequence). CDR3 nucleotide sequence: TGTGCCAGCAGTCGTGGCAGGGGGCATGAGCAGTACTTC. Its protein product is CASSRGRGHEQYF.

In this sample, this clonotype turned up a few times. The genes are TRBV29-1 and TRBJ1-4; no firm D call. The V end lost 4 bases, the J end lost 3 bases, and 15 bases lay between the germline ends. The CDR3 is made up of 15 amino acids. Germline V lookup: CDR1 SQVTM, CDR2 ANQGSEA. CDR3 amino acids: CSVAYGFTANEKLFF. Written as DNA, the CDR3 is TGCAGCGTTGCATACGGGTTTACGGCTAATGAAAAACTGTTTTTT.

This clonotype has just a few counts. The chain recombines TRBV28 with TRBJ2-1; 12 nucleotides line up with TRBD1. This CDR3 has 14 amino acids. V was pared by 6 bases and J by 6 bases, with 3 bases of the junction left unmatched. The germline CDR1 and CDR2 sequences are MDHEN and SYDVKM. This chain's CDR3 is CASRPGQGANEQFF. CDR3 nucleotides: TGTGCCAGCAGGCCGGGACAGGGGGCCAATGAGCAGTTCTTC.

This clonotype showed up just a few times. V usage is TRBV9 and J usage is TRBJ2-1; 8 nucleotides agree with TRBD2. There are 14 residues in the CDR3. Trimming removed 6 bases from V and 6 bases from J; junction bases left unmatched: 8. Germline CDR1 SGDLS, CDR2 YYNGEE. The CDR3 spells CASTGLAQSNEQFF. As DNA, the CDR3 is TGTGCCAGCACCGGACTAGCCCAGAGCAATGAGCAGTTCTTC.

V gene TRBV5-1 combines with J gene TRBJ2-3, with 16 bases identical to TRBD2. CDR1 and CDR2 (germline): SGHRS, YFSETQ. CDR3 size: 17 residues. The J segment lost 3 bases and the V segment lost 4 bases, leaving 5 bases of the junction unmatched. In nucleotides, the CDR3 is TGCGCCAGCAGCCGGGGACTAGCGGGAGGGCGTACAGATACGCAGTATTTT. Translating gives CASSRGLAGGRTDTQYF.

The rearrangement links TRBV7-9 to TRBJ1-1, with 7 bases that match TRBD1. The CDR3 contains 18 residues. Germline loops: CDR1 SEHNR, CDR2 FQNEAQ (reference sequence). The trim removed 1 base at V and 0 bases at J, leaving 11 bases unmatched. The CDR3 here is CASSLVARRGFMNTEAFF. The CDR3 bases are TGTGCCAGCAGCTTAGTCGCCCGCAGGGGGTTCATGAACACTGAAGCTTTCTTT.

This chain connects TRBV6-2 or TRBV6-3 to TRBJ2-7; the match to TRBD2 covers 7 bases. CDR1 is MNHEY, CDR2 SVGEGT, per germline. The CDR3 covers 15 residues. V shed 6 bases and J 2 bases; nucleotides not matched to a gene: 10. The CDR3 DNA sequence: TGTGCCAGCAGGACCAGCGGGGTCCGCCCCTACGAGCAGTACTTC. Its protein is CASRTSGVRPYEQYF.

The rearrangement uses TRBV28 and TRBJ2-5; 9 nucleotides match TRBD1. CDR1 and CDR2 from the germline V gene are MDHEN and SYDVKM. The CDR3 has 15 residues. V lost 3 bases to trimming and J lost 5 bases; unmatched junction nucleotides: 7. In DNA, the CDR3 is TGTGCCAGCAGTTTGTATCAGGGGACAGGGGAGACCCAGTACTTC. Its translation: CASSLYQGTGETQYF. The full variable domain, in which reference TRBV28 and TRBJ2-5 provide the parts outside the CDR3, is DVKVTQSSRYLVKRTGEKVFLECVQDMDHENMFWYRQDPGLGLRLIYFSYDVKMKEKGDIPEGYSVSREKKERFSLILESASTNQTSMYLCASSLYQGTGETQYFGPGTRLLVL.

This chain connects TRBV6-2 or TRBV6-3 to TRBJ2-1, with 7 bases matching TRBD1. Looked up from germline, CDR1 is MNHEY and CDR2 is SVGEGT. The CDR3 covers 13 residues. V dropped 6 bases and J dropped 9; count of bases not matched to a gene: 8. The CDR3, as DNA: TGTGCCAGCAGCCTGACAGGGATCACTGAGCAGTTCTTC. Translated: CASSLTGITEQFF.